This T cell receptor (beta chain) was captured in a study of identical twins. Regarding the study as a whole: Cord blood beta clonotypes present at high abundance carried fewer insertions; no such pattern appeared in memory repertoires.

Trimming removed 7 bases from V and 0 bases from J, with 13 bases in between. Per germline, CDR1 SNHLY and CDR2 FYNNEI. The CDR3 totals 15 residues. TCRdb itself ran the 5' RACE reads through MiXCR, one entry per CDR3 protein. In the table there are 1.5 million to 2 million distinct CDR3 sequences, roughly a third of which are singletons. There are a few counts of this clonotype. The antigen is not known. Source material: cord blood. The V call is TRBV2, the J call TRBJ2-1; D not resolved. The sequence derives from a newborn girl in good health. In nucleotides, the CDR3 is TGTGCCAGCATAAGGAACCTAGGCTCCTACAATGAGCAGTTCTTC. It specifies CASIRNLGSYNEQFF.